The text below deals with one T cell receptor beta chain. The target of this receptor is not known. Per-nucleotide qualities are absent, and no much larger clonotype sits a single base away. The sample belongs to a study of shared clonotypes between healthy human individuals (dated by TCRdb to the early 2020s). Background on the whole study: A few men and two women, aged 18 to 49 years, made up the cohort. For each donor, CD4 naive and CD4 memory were each run on three plates, CD8 naive on two plates, and CD8 memory on one plate. To estimate repertoire size and how much clonotypes are shared between individuals, the study performed deep sequencing of blood TCR repertoires from roughly five healthy adults. To increase sequencing depth and limit assay-specific biases, TCR repertoire library preparation and sequencing were carried out by different laboratories using diverse techniques. Per donor, leukapheresis produced somewhere between about 0.94 and 9.5 billion PBMCs.

The donors were healthy, HIV-negative adults with no recently reported acute infections or vaccinations. Every donor was a Caucasian adult living in Nashville, Tennessee, USA. CD4+ T cells were enriched by magnetic negative selection, after which naive cells were positively selected on CD45RA and the negative fraction was taken as the memory subset. Blood was obtained by leukapheresis, after which PBMCs were separated by Ficoll-Histopaque density gradient centrifugation and cryopreserved in liquid nitrogen vapor phase. Analytical flow cytometry was used to check the purity and quantity of every magnetically sorted T cell population. Genomic DNA was isolated from each sorted fraction and quantified by UV absorbance on a Nanodrop 2000c. From cysteine to phenylalanine, the CDR3 is 12 amino acids long. The read is trimmed to its CDR3 DNA, 36 bases read in frame from base 1. The junction shows trimming of 0 bases on V and 5 bases on J, plus 4 bases between the germline ends. From a lookup of the germline V gene, CDR1 and CDR2 are KGHSH and LQKENI.

Results the study describes overall, beyond this receptor: Because the study included a small number of donors, the genetic and exposure-history diversity represented was limited. Roughly 5.2% of naive CD4, 3.5% of naive CD8, about 2.4% of memory CD4, and approximately 0.39% of memory CD8 clonotypes were shared across several donors. Rarefaction of sorted-subset datasets indicated incomplete sequencing despite the large sequencing depth. Naive subsets generally had larger estimated clonotype richness than memory subsets. Pairwise subsampling led to the expectation that sequencing depth would affect the degree of clonotype sharing among donors. Sampling was restricted to blood, and TCR repertoires in tissues likely differ from the TCR repertoires found in blood. Compared with non-shared clonotypes, clonotypes shared by all four sorted-subset donors had higher generation probabilities.

Using the deep immunoSEQ assay, multiplex PCR amplified TCR CDR3 regions from genomic DNA. Extracted genomic DNA from each cell subset was distributed evenly across all wells of several immunoSEQ 96-well plates, and each plate was treated as a replicate. For sorted subsets, roughly 0.2 ug genomic DNA, equal to about 30,000 T cell genomes, was loaded into each replicate PCR. Purified libraries were measured with a Qubit 3.0 fluorometer, size-checked on a Bioanalyzer 2100, and measured again with the KAPA Library Quantification kit. Every immunoSEQ 96-well plate was sequenced on a separate single-read 150-cycle Illumina NextSeq 550 flow cell. Regarding the original processing steps: Because the immunoSEQ output included only junctional sequences and no quality scores, the filtering could not be the same as the filtering used for full-length reads. To assign V/J genes and CDR3, sequences were annotated using PyIR, a Python wrapper for IgBLAST v1.9, with IMGT germline references. Reads with weak V/J assignments (E-value above 1e-6), missing CDR3, stop codons, out-of-frame junctions, or ambiguous translated residues were removed. A V3J clonotype was defined by an identical inferred V gene, J gene, and CDR3 amino acid sequence. Percentage overlap between repertoires was calculated by dividing the number of shared unique clonotypes by the size of the smaller repertoire. RTK rarefaction, the Chao1 estimator, and Recon v2.1 estimates of unobserved clonotypes were used to assess repertoire richness. Generation probabilities for all TCRbeta clonotypes obtained by the gDNA method from a few donors were computed using OLGA. The table was pulled from immuneACCESS by TCRdb, which kept in-frame rearrangements only. Such tables lose some clones; where checked, under half of the loss comes from unresolved V genes, and the rest has no known cause. The D gene and trimming were derived from the DNA, and the V and J assignments and clone size from that table. The sample table lists about a million clones, about 72% of them with a count of one. Approximately 0.9% of the sample is taken by the ten largest.

The chain is made from TRBV18 and TRBJ1-1, with no confident D gene call. Source material: memory CD4+ T cells from PBMCs. The cell subset or site label here, explained by the study, means: CD45RA-negative fraction. This receptor was obtained from a man aged 18-30 years in good health. Some clones in this sample may be carry-over from other donors' samples. The sequenced DNA is TGTGCCAGCTCACCACCGCAGACTGAAGCTTTCTTT. This gives the protein CASSPPQTEAFF.